The rows below give T cell receptor beta chains drawn from one sample of a study of shared clonotypes between healthy human individuals. TCRdb keeps only in-frame clones here, not all; method: immunoSEQ multiplex PCR. The profile shows roughly 2,500,000 clones, 93% of them singletons. Input material: naive CD4+ T cells from PBMCs. Receptors were obtained from a man aged 18 to 29 in good health. Some clones in this sample may be carry-over from other donors' samples. Each CDR3 is given with its conserved first and last residue. Each record gives: clone size, V gene, J gene, D gene, CDR3 protein, CDR3 DNA. D genes are given only for firm matches. For some rows the clone size is stated as once, few or many, or as a class when expanded; others skip it.

>.|TRBV27|TRBJ2-3|.
CASSLKGGIWTDTQYF
TGTGCCAGCAGTTTAAAGGGGGGAATATGGACAGATACGCAGTATTTT
>.|TRBV11-2|TRBJ2-7|.
CASSLAAHTWDSYEQYF
TGTGCCAGCAGCTTAGCCGCCCACACCTGGGATTCCTACGAGCAGTACTTC
>.|TRBV30|TRBJ2-7|TRBD2
CAWSGGGPLLEQYF
TGTGCCTGGTCGGGCGGGGGACCCTTGCTCGAGCAGTACTTC
>.|TRBV15|TRBJ1-1|.
CATSTAFMNTEAFF
TGTGCCACCAGCACAGCCTTCATGAACACTGAAGCTTTCTTT
>.|TRBV6-1|TRBJ2-7|.
CASTRASLYEQYF
TGTGCCAGCACCCGGGCGTCCCTTTACGAGCAGTACTTC
>.|TRBV19|TRBJ2-1|.
CASSITHGTPNEQFF
TGTGCCAGTAGTATAACTCACGGGACTCCTAATGAGCAGTTCTTC
>once|TRBV27|TRBJ2-2|TRBD2
CASSPTPSSGNAGELFF
TGTGCCAGCAGCCCTACCCCCTCTAGCGGGAATGCCGGGGAGCTGTTTTTT
>.|TRBV6-1|TRBJ2-1|.
CASSEVRNAGEQFF
TGTGCCAGCAGTGAAGTTCGGAATGCGGGTGAGCAGTTCTTC
>few|TRBV18|TRBJ2-7|.
CASSPGKGEQYF
TGTGCCAGCTCACCAGGGAAAGGCGAGCAGTACTTC
>.|TRBV19|TRBJ2-5|TRBD2
CASSASRLAGHQETQYF
TGTGCCAGTAGTGCCTCTCGACTAGCGGGGCACCAAGAGACCCAGTACTTC
>.|TRBV11-3|TRBJ2-2|.
CASSLATGSNTGELFF
TGTGCCAGCAGCTTAGCCACGGGATCGAACACCGGGGAGCTGTTTTTT
>.|TRBV5-1|TRBJ2-5|TRBD1
CASSGRDRGETQYF
TGCGCCAGCAGTGGAAGGGACAGGGGAGAGACCCAGTACTTC
>.|TRBV18|TRBJ2-1|TRBD2
CASSPPSSGTYNEQFF
TGTGCCAGCTCACCACCCTCTAGCGGGACCTACAATGAGCAGTTCTTC
>.|TRBV14|TRBJ2-1|.
CASSQDRGGRNEQFF
TGTGCCAGCAGCCAAGATAGGGGGGGTAGGAATGAGCAGTTCTTC
>.|TRBV5-1|TRBJ2-5|TRBD2
CASSFGTSGSGETQYF
TGCGCCAGCAGCTTTGGGACTAGCGGGAGTGGAGAGACCCAGTACTTC
>.|TRBV5-1|TRBJ2-7|TRBD1
CASSLELSTGPYEQYF
TGCGCCAGCAGCCTAGAATTATCGACAGGGCCGTACGAGCAGTACTTC
>.|TRBV7-2|TRBJ2-5|.
CASSLVWGETQYF
TGTGCCAGCAGCTTAGTGTGGGGAGAGACCCAGTACTTC
>.|TRBV5-1|TRBJ2-1|TRBD1
CASSLTGGEDNEQFF
TGCGCCAGCAGCTTAACAGGGGGCGAGGACAATGAGCAGTTCTTC
>once|TRBV6-1|TRBJ1-5|.
CASSERSNQPQHF
TGTGCCAGCAGTGAACGCAGCAATCAGCCCCAGCATTTT
>.|TRBV6-5|TRBJ2-1|TRBD1
CASSYSGQGDNEQFF
TGTGCCAGCAGTTACTCCGGACAGGGAGACAATGAGCAGTTCTTC
>once|TRBV6-1|TRBJ1-2|.
CASSADRSYGYTF
TGTGCCAGCAGTGCGGACAGAAGCTATGGCTACACCTTC
>.|TRBV2|TRBJ1-1|.
CASTKGVALGTEAFF
TGTGCCAGCACTAAAGGGGTGGCCCTGGGAACTGAAGCTTTCTTT
>few|TRBV18|TRBJ1-1|.
CASSPGKAEAFF
TGTGCCAGCTCACCAGGAAAGGCTGAAGCTTTCTTT
>.|TRBV5-1|TRBJ2-1|TRBD2
CASSFGSLAGFNEQFF
TGCGCCAGCAGCTTCGGGTCCCTAGCGGGTTTCAATGAGCAGTTCTTC
>.|TRBV2|TRBJ1-5|TRBD1
CASSSMDRAIKPQHF
TGTGCCAGCAGTTCGATGGACAGGGCGATTAAGCCCCAGCATTTT
>.|TRBV4-1|TRBJ2-6|TRBD1
CASSRSSGTGRSGANVLTF
TGCGCCAGCAGCCGATCCTCCGGGACAGGGCGCTCTGGGGCCAACGTCCTGACTTTC
>.|TRBV6-6|TRBJ2-4|.
CASSSEPETKNIQYF
TGTGCCAGCTCCTCCGAGCCCGAAACCAAAAACATTCAGTACTTC
>few|TRBV9|TRBJ1-5|.
CASSVDGDQPQHF
TGTGCCAGCAGCGTAGATGGGGATCAGCCCCAGCATTTT
>.|TRBV5-1|TRBJ2-1|TRBD2
CASSPLAGVNNEQFF
TGCGCCAGCAGCCCCCTTGCGGGAGTCAACAATGAGCAGTTCTTC
>few|TRBV28|TRBJ1-1|.
CASSFLSIPDTEAFF
TGTGCCAGCAGTTTTCTGTCCATCCCGGACACTGAAGCTTTCTTT
>.|TRBV11-3|TRBJ2-6|.
CASSLGREFSGANVLTF
TGTGCCAGCAGCTTAGGTCGGGAATTCTCTGGGGCCAACGTCCTGACTTTC
>once|TRBV6-5|TRBJ2-2|.
CASRQRDYRGGELFF
TGTGCCAGCAGACAACGGGACTACAGGGGCGGGGAGCTGTTTTTT
>.|TRBV18|TRBJ2-7|TRBD2
CASSPPSGREFGEQYF
TGTGCCAGCTCACCGCCCAGCGGGAGAGAGTTCGGCGAGCAGTACTTC
>once|TRBV5-1|TRBJ1-1|.
CASSPEAGRGTEAFF
TGCGCCAGCAGCCCAGAAGCGGGCAGGGGAACTGAAGCTTTCTTT
>few|TRBV4-2|TRBJ1-2|.
CASSQAGRDGYTF
TGTGCCAGCAGCCAAGCCGGGCGTGATGGCTACACCTTC
>.|TRBV6-1|TRBJ1-1|.
CASTLGPDWYTEAFF
TGTGCCAGCACCTTAGGGCCAGATTGGTACACTGAAGCTTTCTTT
>.|TRBV9|TRBJ2-7|.
CASSRDSTYEQYF
TGTGCCAGCAGCAGGGACTCCACCTACGAGCAGTACTTC
>.|TRBV5-4|TRBJ2-5|TRBD2
CASSLDQREAVRTQYF
TGTGCCAGCAGCTTGGATCAGCGGGAGGCCGTCCGGACCCAGTACTTC
>.|TRBV9|TRBJ2-2|TRBD2
CASSVEVGLAGGELFF
TGTGCCAGCAGCGTAGAGGTTGGACTAGCTGGCGGGGAGCTGTTTTTT
>.|TRBV28|TRBJ1-2|.
CASSLQGGRKTSGYTF
TGTGCCAGCAGTTTACAAGGGGGGCGGAAAACAAGCGGCTACACCTTC
>.|TRBV12-5|TRBJ2-3|TRBD2
CASGEPRGAGGFTDTQYF
TGTGCTAGTGGCGAGCCGAGAGGTGCGGGAGGGTTCACAGATACGCAGTATTTT
>.|TRBV29-1|TRBJ2-5|TRBD1
CSGPIQGAQYF
TGCAGCGGCCCGATACAGGGGGCCCAGTACTTC
>.|TRBV14|TRBJ2-1|.
CASSPQYNEQFF
TGTGCCAGCAGCCCTCAGTACAATGAGCAGTTCTTC
>.|TRBV27|TRBJ2-7|TRBD2
CASSSYWTSGRSGNYEQYF
TGTGCCAGCAGTTCCTACTGGACTAGCGGGAGGTCGGGGAACTACGAGCAGTACTTC
>.|TRBV6-5|TRBJ2-1|.
CASSGQYPYNEQFF
TGTGCCAGCAGTGGACAGTATCCCTACAATGAGCAGTTCTTC
>.|TRBV6-5|TRBJ1-2|TRBD1
CASQTTGGHGYTF
TGTGCCAGCCAAACGACAGGGGGACACGGCTACACCTTC
>.|TRBV5-6|TRBJ2-3|TRBD2
CASSSWTSGSTDTQYF
TGTGCCAGCAGCTCTTGGACTAGCGGGAGCACAGATACGCAGTATTTT
>.|TRBV19|TRBJ1-1|.
CASSMGPWNTEAFF
TGTGCCAGTAGTATGGGACCGTGGAACACTGAAGCTTTCTTT